A single sample is the source of the 6 T cell receptor beta chains below, sequenced in a study of T cell responses to AZD1222 COVID-19 vaccine. This table comes from immunoSEQ multiplex PCR, and its TCRdb copy is limited to in-frame clones, with some not included. The sample has about 150,000 clones; under 95% are singletons. Specimen: peripheral blood, collected on day 0 of AZD1222 vaccination. The receptors derive from an adult in good health.

The chain has TRBV28 and TRBJ1-2; TRBD1 is a possible D gene (6 bases). V was cut by 6 bases and J by 2 bases, with 13 bases left in between. The CDR3 has 14 residues. In germline, CDR1 is MDHEN, CDR2 SYDVKM. This CDR3 reads CASRLNQGNYGYTF. The CDR3 bases are TGTGCCAGCAGGCTAAATCAGGGGAACTATGGCTACACCTTC.

This sequence joins TRBV5-1 and TRBJ2-3, with 9 bases lining up with TRBD2. The CDR3 covers 13 residues. The V gene end was trimmed by 7 bases and the J gene end by 2 bases; junction bases not matched to a gene: 2. CDR1 and CDR2 from the germline V gene are SGHRS and YFSETQ. CDR3 sequence reads: CASQRGDTDTQYF. The CDR3 nucleotides are TGCGCCAGCCAGCGGGGGGACACAGATACGCAGTATTTT.

The chain joins TRBV5-1 to TRBJ1-5; D remains unclear. Trimming took off 0 bases at V and 6 bases at J, with 13 bases between the two ends. The CDR3 runs 15 residues. From germline, CDR1 is SGHRS and CDR2 YFSETQ. The CDR3 sequence is CASSLDPSFGQPQHF. CDR3 DNA sequence: TGCGCCAGCAGCTTGGACCCCTCATTTGGTCAGCCCCAGCATTTT.

This chain connects TRBV6-5 to TRBJ2-7, with a possible D match to TRBD1 (5 bases). The V gene lost 5 bases and the J gene lost 1 base, with 12 bases spanning the gap. Germline values: CDR1 MNHEY, CDR2 SVGAGI. The CDR3 is made up of 14 amino acids. CDR3 in amino acids: CASSPRQTSYEQYF. The DNA for the CDR3 is TGTGCCAGCAGTCCCCGACAGACTTCCTACGAGCAGTACTTC.

This chain joins TRBV4-3 and TRBJ2-1; D is uncertain. The CDR3 is made up of 15 amino acids. CDR1 and CDR2 (germline): LGHNA, YSLEER. Trimming removed 5 bases at V and 0 bases at J, with 11 bases between. CDR3 DNA: TGCGCCAGCAGCGATCCGGGTTACTCCTACAATGAGCAGTTCTTC. Translating gives CASSDPGYSYNEQFF.

The chain is built from TRBV28 and TRBJ1-5; D is unclear. The CDR3 totals 15 residues. In germline, CDR1 is MDHEN, CDR2 SYDVKM. The germline V and J ends were trimmed by 7 bases and 1 base, with 14 bases remaining between them. Written as DNA, the CDR3 is TGTGCCAGCATCTTATCCGCCGGGAGCAATCAGCCCCAGCATTTT. As protein: CASILSAGSNQPQHF.